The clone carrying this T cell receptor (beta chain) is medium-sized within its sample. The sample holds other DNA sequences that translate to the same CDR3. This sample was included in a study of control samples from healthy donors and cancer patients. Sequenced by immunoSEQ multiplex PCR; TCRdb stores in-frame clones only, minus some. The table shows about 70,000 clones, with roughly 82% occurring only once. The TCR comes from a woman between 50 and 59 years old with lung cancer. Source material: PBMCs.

The CDR3 sequence: CASSLGQGAVQPQHF. As DNA, the CDR3 is TGTGCCAGCAGCTTAGGACAGGGGGCTGTCCAGCCCCAGCATTTT. The chain links TRBV7-9 to TRBJ1-5, with 10 bases identical to TRBD1. CDR1 and CDR2 from the germline V gene are SEHNR and FQNEAQ (reference sequence). Trimming at V came to 1 base and at J to 7 bases, leaving 4 bases not matched to a gene. The CDR3 sequence is 15 residues long.